The next 27 T cell receptor beta chains were all read from a single sample in a study of control samples from healthy donors and cancer patients. Assay used: immunoSEQ multiplex PCR; TCRdb lists only in-frame clones, some missing. Of under 150,000 clones detected, approximately 87% appear once; the ten largest clones hold roughly 2.8%. The sequenced material came from blood. These receptors all stem from a man in his sixties in good health.

The chain has TRBV28 and TRBJ2-1; D unclear. V was trimmed by 6 bases and J by 8 bases, leaving 11 bases between them. This CDR3 contains 12 residues. From germline, CDR1 is MDHEN and CDR2 SYDVKM. The CDR3 bases are TGTGCCAGCAGAGGCCACCGAGATGAGCAGTTCTTC. Protein product: CASRGHRDEQFF. Full variable domain (remainder filled in from reference TRBV28 and TRBJ2-1): DVKVTQSSRYLVKRTGEKVFLECVQDMDHENMFWYRQDPGLGLRLIYFSYDVKMKEKGDIPEGYSVSREKKERFSLILESASTNQTSMYLCASRGHRDEQFFGPGTRLTVL.

This clone was counted between two and nine times. The genes are TRBV19 and TRBJ1-5; D possibly corresponds to TRBD1 (5 bases). Trimming removed 6 bases at V and 7 bases at J, with 19 bases between. CDR1 is LNHDA, CDR2 SQIVND, per germline (reference sequence). This CDR3 has 15 residues. The CDR3 DNA reads TGTGCCAGTAGCACCACCGGGGGAGGACACCAGCCCCAGCATTTT. This encodes CASSTTGGGHQPQHF.

This clone was observed a few times. The rearrangement links TRBV6-5 to TRBJ1-5; no definite D call. Trimming stripped 6 bases from V and 0 bases from J, with 6 bases between. From germline, CDR1 is MNHEY and CDR2 SVGAGI. The CDR3 is 13 residues long. DNA of the CDR3: TGTGCCAGCAGGGGCCTTAGCAATCAGCCCCAGCATTTT. Translated, it gives CASRGLSNQPQHF.

The rearrangement joins TRBV3-1 (or the pseudogene TRBV3-2) to TRBJ2-3; D call uncertain. The CDR3 is 13 amino acids. V gave up 0 bases and J gave up 4 bases, with 5 bases separating them. Germline V gene data show CDR1 as LGHDT and CDR2 as YNNKEL (reference sequence). The CDR3 here is CASSQDPPDTQYF. The CDR3, as DNA: TGTGCCAGCAGCCAAGATCCACCAGATACGCAGTATTTT.

The rearrangement links TRBV18 to TRBJ2-2; D ambiguous. The CDR3 covers 14 residues. Per germline, CDR1 KGHSH and CDR2 LQKENI. V gave up 2 bases and J gave up 2 bases, with 6 bases separating them. This chain's CDR3 is CASSPFDNTGELFF. CDR3 nucleotides: TGTGCCAGCTCACCATTTGATAACACCGGGGAGCTGTTTTTT.

This clone was counted a single time. V is TRBV18 and J is TRBJ2-3; 8 nucleotides align to TRBD1. Trimming cost V 3 bases and J 0 bases; bases outside gene matches: 8. In germline, CDR1 is KGHSH, CDR2 LQKENI. The CDR3 loop spans 17 amino acids. The CDR3 region is CASSPQGTGLSTDTQYF. CDR3 bases: TGTGCCAGCTCACCCCAAGGGACAGGCCTTAGCACAGATACGCAGTATTTT. Using reference TRBV18 and TRBJ2-3 for the parts outside the CDR3, the full variable domain is NAGVMQNPRHLVRRRGQEARLRCSPMKGHSHVYWYRQLPEEGLKFMVYLQKENIIDESGMPKERFSAEFPKEGPSILRIQQVVRGDSAAYFCASSPQGTGLSTDTQYFGPGTRLTVL.

The V call is TRBV27, the J call TRBJ2-3, with TRBD2 identical over 11 bases. Germline assignment: CDR1 MNHEY and CDR2 SMNVEV (reference sequence). The V gene end was trimmed by 2 bases and the J gene end by 2 bases; junction bases not matched to a gene: 3. There are 16 residues in the CDR3. CDR3 nucleotide sequence: TGTGCCAGCAGTTTACAACTAGCGGGGGCCACAGATACGCAGTATTTT. It yields the protein CASSLQLAGATDTQYF.

This rearrangement joins TRBV19 to TRBJ1-5; 8 bases line up with TRBD1. With V trimmed by 6 bases and J by 2 bases, 3 bases remained unmatched. The CDR3 covers 14 residues. CDR1 and CDR2 from the germline V gene are LNHDA and SQIVND (reference sequence). CDR3 loop: CASRETGGNQPQHF. The CDR3 DNA sequence: TGTGCCAGTAGAGAGACAGGGGGCAATCAGCCCCAGCATTTT.

CDR3 nucleotide sequence: TGTGCCAGCAGCGTAGCTCCCACTGGGCTGACCTACGAGCAGTACTTC. It yields the protein CASSVAPTGLTYEQYF. The chain is built from TRBV9 and TRBJ2-7; D not certain. CDR3 length equals 16 residues. CDR1 and CDR2 from the germline V gene are SGDLS and YYNGEE. V shed 0 bases and J shed 2 bases, with 15 bases lying between them.

This clone was seen a few times. This chain links TRBV18 with TRBJ2-5; D could derive from TRBD1 or TRBD2 (5 bases each). Trimming removed 4 bases at V and 7 bases at J, with 19 bases between. The CDR3 has 15 amino acids. The germline V gene has CDR1 KGHSH and CDR2 LQKENI. The CDR3 sequence is CASSRGTEGSATQYF. The CDR3 DNA reads TGTGCCAGCTCACGGGGGACCGAGGGTTCTGCGACCCAGTACTTC.

The V and J genes are TRBV11-2 and TRBJ1-4; 7 nucleotides align to TRBD1. From germline, CDR1 is SGHAT and CDR2 FQNNGV. V was clipped by 1 base and J by 3 bases; unmatched bases: 2. The CDR3 spans 15 residues. The CDR3 nucleotides are TGTGCCAGCAGCTTAGTAACAGGGGCTAATGAAAAACTGTTTTTT. Translation gives CASSLVTGANEKLFF.

The chain is built from TRBV4-2 and TRBJ1-2; no reliable D call. This CDR3 contains 12 residues. Trimming stripped 0 bases from V and 4 bases from J, with 3 bases between. CDR1 and CDR2 from the germline V gene are LGHNA and YNFKEQ. CDR3 sequence: CASSQDFYGYTF. In DNA, the CDR3 is TGTGCCAGCAGCCAAGACTTCTATGGCTACACCTTC.

The V call is TRBV7-2, the J call TRBJ1-4; TRBD1 agrees at 7 bases. The trim removed 4 bases at V and 4 bases at J, leaving 6 bases unmatched. This CDR3 comprises 15 residues. Germline lookup yields CDR1 SGHTA and CDR2 FQGNSA. CDR3 DNA sequence: TGTGCCAGCAGCTCGATCGGGACAGTTAATGAAAAACTGTTTTTT. Translating it yields CASSSIGTVNEKLFF.

The gene calls are TRBV5-5 and TRBJ1-2; TRBD1 matches 10 bases. The germline V gene encodes CDR1 SGHKS and CDR2 YYEKEE (reference sequence). J gave up 7 bases and V 4 bases, and 13 bases lay outside the gene matches. The CDR3 runs to 16 residues. The CDR3 DNA reads as TGTGCCAGCAGCGCGGGACAGGGGAGAGGATCGGGTGGCTACACCTTC. It specifies CASSAGQGRGSGGYTF.

The chain has TRBV19 and TRBJ2-2; perhaps D is TRBD1 or TRBD2 (5 bases each). The CDR3 extends over 16 amino acids. Looked up from germline, CDR1 is LNHDA and CDR2 is SQIVND (reference sequence). The V and J ends lost 7 bases and 2 bases respectively, with 17 bases between them. For the CDR3, the DNA is TGTGCCAGTACCCCCATGGGGGAAATCAACACCGGGGAGCTGTTTTTT. It translates to CASTPMGEINTGELFF.

The chain recombines TRBV19 with TRBJ2-2; tentative D call: TRBD1 (6 bases). Germline V gives CDR1 LNHDA, CDR2 SQIVND (reference sequence). Trimming pared 10 bases from V and 4 bases from J, leaving 19 bases between. This CDR3 spans 15 amino acids. The CDR3 region is CATNQGFPPTGELFF. In DNA form, the CDR3 reads TGTGCCACCAATCAGGGGTTTCCCCCCACCGGGGAGCTGTTTTTT.

The rearrangement uses TRBV28 and TRBJ1-2, with D uncertain. Germline CDR1 and CDR2: MDHEN and SYDVKM. The V and J ends lost 5 bases and 2 bases respectively, with 12 bases between them. The CDR3 totals 14 residues. This CDR3 reads CASSTSGRNYGYTF. Written as DNA, the CDR3 is TGTGCCAGCAGTACCAGCGGGCGAAACTATGGCTACACCTTC.

Notes on this clone: Its ends do not fully match the called genes, so a read error is possible. The chain combines TRBV7-7 with TRBJ1-3, with TRBD1 matching 10 bases. This CDR3 contains 15 residues. Per germline, CDR1 SSHAT and CDR2 FNYEAQ (reference sequence). The CDR3 protein is CASSPGQGAGNTIYF. DNA of the CDR3: TGTGCTAGCAGCCCAGGACAGGGGGCTGGAAACACCATATATTTT. Together with reference TRBV7-7 and TRBJ1-3, the CDR3 gives the full variable domain: GAGVSQSPRYKVTKRGQDVTLRCDPISSHATLYWYQQALGQGPEFLTYFNYEAQPDKSGLPSDRFSAERPEGSISTLTIQRTEQRDSAMYRCASSPGQGAGNTIYFGEGSWLTVV.

In this sample, this clone turned up once. The CDR3 protein is CASGPGGTGSPGANVLTF. As DNA, the CDR3 is TGTGCCAGCGGTCCAGGTGGGACGGGGTCTCCTGGGGCCAACGTCCTGACTTTC. The chain recombines TRBV9 with TRBJ2-6; D assignment may be TRBD1 or TRBD2 (5 bases each). The ends were cut back, 7 bases at V and 2 bases at J, with 22 bases in the middle. This CDR3 contains 18 residues. Germline V CDR1 and CDR2: SGDLS, YYNGEE.

The rearrangement uses TRBV6-6 and TRBJ2-2, with D possibly TRBD2 on 6 matching bases. CDR3 size: 16 residues. V was cut by 2 bases and J by 4 bases, with 14 bases left in between. The germline V gene has CDR1 MNHNY and CDR2 SVGAGI (reference sequence). CDR3 sequence: CASSYPKDGGTGELFF. The DNA of the CDR3 is TGTGCCAGCAGTTACCCGAAGGACGGGGGCACCGGGGAGCTGTTTTTT.

V usage is TRBV14 and J usage is TRBJ2-3; maybe TRBD2 (6 bases). The CDR3 spans 13 residues. Germline CDR1 and CDR2: SGHDN and FVKESK. Trimming pared 2 bases from V and 7 bases from J, leaving 10 bases between. The DNA for the CDR3 is TGTGCCAGCAGCCAATTGCGGGGACATACGCAGTATTTT. Protein sequence: CASSQLRGHTQYF.

The chain employs TRBV12-3 or TRBV12-4 and TRBJ1-4; maybe TRBD1 (5 bases). This CDR3 has 13 residues. The ends were cut back, 6 bases at V and 4 bases at J, with 9 bases in the middle. Here the CDR3 DNA reads TGTGCCAGCAGGACAGAGCATAATGAAAAACTGTTTTTT. Translating it yields CASRTEHNEKLFF.

J is TRBJ2-7 and V is TRBV24-1; 7 bases map to TRBD1. CDR3 size: 15 residues. Losses at the gene ends were 9 bases for V and 5 bases for J; bases not matched to a gene: 15. In germline, CDR1 is KGHDR, CDR2 SFDVKD. The CDR3 nucleotides read TGTGCCACCTCAGACCCAGGGGGTTCAATCGACGAGCAGTACTTC. Its translation: CATSDPGGSIDEQYF.

J is TRBJ1-5 and V is TRBV30; the D gene is possibly TRBD1 (6 bases). The CDR3 length is 15 residues. V was clipped by 0 bases and J by 0 bases, with 9 bases between them. Germline V gene data show CDR1 as GTSNPN and CDR2 as SVGIG (reference sequence). The CDR3 sequence is CAWSVQGGSNQPQHF. The DNA for the CDR3 is TGTGCCTGGAGTGTACAGGGTGGTAGCAATCAGCCCCAGCATTTT. The entire variable domain, with the rest obtained from reference TRBV30 and TRBJ1-5, is as follows: SQTIHQWPATLVQPVGSPLSLECTVEGTSNPNLYWYRQAAGRGLQLLFYSVGIGQISSEVPQNLSASRPQDRQFILSSKKLLLSDSGFYLCAWSVQGGSNQPQHFGDGTRLSIL.

The gene calls are TRBV3-1 (or the pseudogene TRBV3-2) and TRBJ1-6; D unresolved. The CDR3 extends over 14 amino acids. With 0 bases removed from V and 10 bases from J, the gap between germline ends came to 10 bases. Germline V CDR1 and CDR2: LGHDT, YNNKEL (reference sequence). CDR3 region: CASSQDHSISPLHF. CDR3 nucleotide sequence: TGTGCCAGCAGCCAAGATCACAGCATATCACCCCTCCACTTT.

Here the CDR3 DNA reads TGTGCCAGTAGTAGCCAAGACACTCAGCCCCAGCATTTT. Translated: CASSSQDTQPQHF. The chain links TRBV19 to TRBJ1-5, with D hard to call. Germline CDR1 reads LNHDA; CDR2 reads SQIVND (reference sequence). Trimming shortened V by 4 bases and J by 6 bases, and 10 bases separated the two germline ends. The CDR3 consists of 13 residues.

V gene TRBV9 combines with J gene TRBJ1-2; 9 bases align to TRBD1. This CDR3 region has 14 residues. Germline CDR1 and CDR2: SGDLS and YYNGEE. V gave up 5 bases and J gave up 7 bases; unmatched junction bases: 9. CDR3 sequence: CASSDGQGLFGYTF. CDR3 in DNA: TGTGCCAGCAGTGACGGACAGGGGCTTTTTGGCTACACCTTC.